One and the same sample provided the 15 T cell receptor beta chains below, sequenced in a study of siplizumab effects on memory and regulatory T cells. Some clones are missing from TCRdb's copy, which holds only in-frame ones; the method was immunoSEQ multiplex PCR. The sample has about 100,000 clones; 94% are singletons. The sequenced material came from non-Treg CD4+ T cells sorted from blood. Receptors were obtained from a human donor in good health.

This clone was observed once. The chain links TRBV11-3 to TRBJ2-1, with 11 positions matching TRBD2. Germline V CDR1 and CDR2: SGHNT, YENEEA. J was trimmed by 2 bases and V by 5 bases; bases with no gene match: 2. The CDR3 has 15 amino acids. This CDR3 reads CASSPGLAAYNEQFF. The CDR3 DNA reads as TGTGCCAGCAGCCCGGGACTAGCGGCCTACAATGAGCAGTTCTTC.

The V gene is TRBV11-1, the J gene TRBJ2-5; 16 bases are shared with TRBD2. CDR3 length equals 16 residues. Germline CDR1 and CDR2: SGHAT and FQDESV (reference sequence). With V trimmed by 5 bases and J by 3 bases, 3 bases remained unmatched. As DNA, the CDR3 is TGTGCCAGCAGCCGGGGACTAGCGGGAGGGAAAGAGACCCAGTACTTC. Protein product: CASSRGLAGGKETQYF.

The chain is built from TRBV19 and TRBJ2-7, with unresolved D. The CDR3 contains 14 residues. Germline V gene sequence: CDR1 LNHDA, CDR2 SQIVND (reference sequence). V lost 3 bases, J lost 3 bases, and 12 bases lay in between. The CDR3 nucleotides read TGTGCCAGTAGTATCTCCCTCCAAAACTACGAGCAGTACTTC. Amino acids: CASSISLQNYEQYF.

This rearrangement joins TRBV7-6 to TRBJ1-1; 7 bases fit TRBD1. The CDR3 spans 16 residues. After removal of 2 bases from V and 1 base from J, the junction contained 7 bases not matched to a gene. The germline V gene encodes CDR1 SGHVS and CDR2 FNYEAQ. The CDR3 coding sequence is TGTGCCAGCAGCTTATTCAGGGGGTCGGAGAACACTGAAGCTTTCTTT. Protein product: CASSLFRGSENTEAFF.

This clone came up once. This chain uses TRBV19 with TRBJ1-5; D is possibly TRBD1 (6 bases). The V and J ends lost 8 bases and 3 bases respectively, with 11 bases between them. Germline V gene lookup returns CDR1 LNHDA and CDR2 SQIVND (reference sequence). The length of the CDR3 is 13 residues. The CDR3 DNA reads TGTGCCAGTGGGGACACCTACAATCAGCCCCAGCATTTT. Its translation is CASGDTYNQPQHF.

This chain connects TRBV6-1 to TRBJ1-2; the D is unclear. This CDR3 is 13 amino acids long. The V gene's germline CDR1 is MNHNS and CDR2 SASEGT. Trimming shortened V by 2 bases and J by 2 bases, and 6 bases separated the two germline ends. CDR3 protein: CASSERANYGYTF. CDR3 coding DNA: TGTGCCAGCAGTGAAAGGGCAAACTATGGCTACACCTTC.

This clone was found once. CDR3 protein: CAWSFTGGKLFF. CDR3 sequence (DNA): TGTGCCTGGAGTTTTACAGGGGGAAAACTGTTTTTT. V and J are TRBV30 and TRBJ1-4; TRBD1 matches 8 bases. Germline V gene sequence: CDR1 GTSNPN, CDR2 SVGIG (reference sequence). V shed 2 bases and J 10 bases; nucleotides not matched to a gene: 3. The CDR3 is 12 amino acids.

The rearrangement uses TRBV28 and TRBJ1-4; no clear D. Trimming left V 5 bases short and J 3 bases short, with 7 bases between. This CDR3 spans 13 amino acids. Germline loops: CDR1 MDHEN, CDR2 SYDVKM. CDR3 bases: TGTGCCAGCAGTACGTATTCTAATGAAAAACTGTTTTTT. Its protein product is CASSTYSNEKLFF.

This sequence joins TRBV11-2 and TRBJ2-7; 7 bases align to TRBD2. This CDR3 has 15 amino acids. The germline gives CDR1 SGHAT, CDR2 FQNNGV. V lost 2 bases to trimming and J lost 0 bases; unmatched junction nucleotides: 4. The CDR3 here is CASSLIGGSSYEQYF. The CDR3 DNA reads TGTGCCAGCAGCTTAATTGGCGGGAGCTCCTACGAGCAGTACTTC.

The rearrangement links TRBV5-4 to TRBJ2-2, with D unresolved. Per germline, CDR1 SGHNT and CDR2 YYREEE (reference sequence). This CDR3 is 16 amino acids long. The ends were cut back, 2 bases at V and 0 bases at J, with 11 bases in the middle. Written as DNA, the CDR3 is TGTGCCAGCAGCTTAGGCAATCTGGCGAACACCGGGGAGCTGTTTTTT. Translating gives CASSLGNLANTGELFF.

The V call is TRBV2, the J call TRBJ1-1; D remains unclear. The length of the CDR3 is 12 residues. Looked up from germline, CDR1 is SNHLY and CDR2 is FYNNEI. Trimming removed 1 base from V and 8 bases from J, with 8 bases in between. The CDR3: CASSEGGGEAFF. Written as DNA, the CDR3 is TGTGCCAGCAGTGAAGGTGGAGGGGAAGCTTTCTTT.

This chain uses TRBV15 with TRBJ2-5; D is possibly TRBD1 or TRBD2 (5 bases each). This CDR3 is 17 amino acids long. Germline CDR1 is LNHNV and CDR2 is YYDKDF (reference sequence). The V gene lost 2 bases and the J gene lost 0 bases, with 16 bases spanning the gap. The CDR3 loop reads CATSRPPGQENQETQYF. In nucleotides, the CDR3 is TGTGCCACCAGCAGACCCCCGGGGCAGGAGAACCAAGAGACCCAGTACTTC. Variable domain in full (rest from reference TRBV15 and TRBJ2-5): DAMVIQNPRYQVTQFGKPVTLSCSQTLNHNVMYWYQQKSSQAPKLLFHYYDKDFNNEADTPDNFQSRRPNTSFCFLDIRSPGLGDTAMYLCATSRPPGQENQETQYFGPGTRLLVL.

The J gene is TRBJ1-4, the V gene TRBV15; maybe TRBD1 (5 bases). The CDR3 length is 15 residues. V was pared by 0 bases and J by 6 bases, with 11 bases between. Germline lookup yields CDR1 LNHNV and CDR2 YYDKDF (reference sequence). The CDR3 sequence is CATSRDSGGDEKLFF. As DNA, the CDR3 is TGTGCCACCAGCAGAGATTCTGGGGGAGATGAAAAACTGTTTTTT. Based on the CDR3 plus reference TRBV15 and TRBJ1-4, the full variable domain is DAMVIQNPRYQVTQFGKPVTLSCSQTLNHNVMYWYQQKSSQAPKLLFHYYDKDFNNEADTPDNFQSRRPNTSFCFLDIRSPGLGDTAMYLCATSRDSGGDEKLFFGSGTQLSVL.

This clone was picked up one time. The rearrangement uses TRBV25-1 and TRBJ1-1; the match to TRBD1 covers 8 bases. V shed 4 bases, J shed 1 base, and the junction held 2 bases outside the gene matches. The germline V gene has CDR1 MGHDK and CDR2 SYGVNS. The length of the CDR3 is 14 residues. This chain's CDR3 is CASSAGTGNTEAFF. DNA of the CDR3: TGTGCCAGCAGTGCCGGGACAGGGAACACTGAAGCTTTCTTT.

This chain joins TRBV7-2 and TRBJ2-7; 10 nucleotides align to TRBD2. This CDR3 spans 14 amino acids. Germline CDR1 and CDR2: SGHTA and FQGNSA. The V and J ends lost 7 bases and 6 bases, in that order; junction bases with no gene match: 9. The CDR3: CASTDLAGVSEQYF. The CDR3 DNA reads TGTGCCAGCACCGATCTAGCGGGAGTGTCCGAGCAGTACTTC.